This note documents a single T cell receptor beta chain sequence. Antigen unknown. The data were taken from a study of CD8+ T cells in alopecia areata. V dropped 3 bases and J dropped 4 bases, with 9 bases sitting between them. The CDR3 covers 13 residues. The germline gives CDR1 MGHDK, CDR2 SYGVNS. RNA, once extracted, was reverse transcribed into cDNA for use as the sequencing template. TCRdb's copy holds only in-frame clones and misses some; the assay was immunoSEQ multiplex PCR. Counted here are approximately 130,000 clones, about 46% occurring once; the ten biggest clones make up roughly a tenth. Study conclusions and caveats: Clonality was higher in lesional than normal scalp, especially in alopecia totalis/universalis.

T lymphocytes (CD4+ and CD8+) were sorted from PBMCs. The sequenced sample consisted of NKG2D-low CD8+ T cells sorted from blood. The source is a human donor with alopecia areata. This chain joins TRBV25-1 and TRBJ1-2, with D possibly matching TRBD1 (6 bases). In DNA form, the CDR3 reads TGTGCCAGCAGTGACGACAGGTTCTATGGCTACACCTTC. It translates to CASSDDRFYGYTF.